The 24 T cell receptor beta chains reported below all come from one sample, sequenced in a study of molecular identifiers for immune sequencing clone quantification. TCRdb itself ran the PCR reads through MiXCR, one entry per CDR3 protein. The repertoire includes some 70,000 distinct CDR3 sequences, 15% to 20% of them detected once, and roughly 1.5% sits in the top ten. The material sequenced was naive CD8+ T cells from blood, with Jurkat cell RNA spiked in. The subset here: FACS-sorted CD8+CD4-CCR7+CD45RA+ naive T cells. The receptor source for this set is a human donor in good health. Some libraries in this study had Jurkat cell RNA spiked in.

This clonotype came up many times. The chain uses TRBV7-9 and TRBJ2-1, with 9 bases aligning to TRBD1. The germline V gene encodes CDR1 SEHNR and CDR2 FQNEAQ (reference sequence). Germline trimming cut 5 bases from V and 4 bases from J; bases unmatched to any gene: 18. The CDR3 is made up of 19 amino acids. CDR3 coding DNA: TGTGCCAGCAGCAGCCTTAAACTGACAACAGGGGGCCGATACAATGAGCAGTTCTTC. This translates into CASSSLKLTTGGRYNEQFF.

This clonotype occurred many times. The genes are TRBV10-2 and TRBJ2-1; TRBD2 matches 12 bases. The trim removed 5 bases at V and 9 bases at J, leaving 11 bases unmatched. The CDR3 loop spans 16 amino acids. Germline assignment: CDR1 WSHSY and CDR2 SAAADI. The CDR3 sequence: CASSLGLAGSFGEQFF. The CDR3 DNA reads as TGCGCCAGCAGTTTAGGACTAGCGGGGAGTTTCGGTGAGCAGTTCTTC.

This clonotype was observed at least ten times. The J gene is TRBJ2-3, the V gene TRBV30; no clear D gene. Germline lookup yields CDR1 GTSNPN and CDR2 SVGIG (reference sequence). The V end lost 0 bases, the J end lost 5 bases, and 6 bases lay between the germline ends. This CDR3 comprises 12 residues. CDR3 residues: CAWSVPGDTQYF. CDR3 nucleotides: TGTGCCTGGAGTGTTCCGGGAGATACGCAGTATTTT.

This clonotype came up many times. The J gene is TRBJ1-1, the V gene TRBV29-1; 7 nucleotides line up with TRBD1. Looked up from germline, CDR1 is SQVTM and CDR2 is ANQGSEA. This CDR3 is built from 10 residues. The V and J ends lost 6 bases and 7 bases, in that order; junction bases with no gene match: 2. CDR3 DNA sequence: TGCAGCGTGGACAGGTATGAAGCTTTCTTT. This encodes CSVDRYEAFF. The full variable domain, in which reference TRBV29-1 and TRBJ1-1 provide the parts outside the CDR3, is SAVISQKPSRDICQRGTSLTIQCQVDSQVTMMFWYRQQPGQSLTLIATANQGSEATYESGFVIDKFPISRPNLTFSTLTVSNMSPEDSSIYLCSVDRYEAFFGQGTRLTVV.

This clonotype was recorded many times. This chain links TRBV6-1 with TRBJ1-1; D perhaps matches TRBD1 (6 bases). V gave up 6 bases and J gave up 0 bases, with 11 bases separating them. Per the germline V gene, CDR1 is MNHNS and CDR2 is SASEGT. The CDR3 is 14 residues long. CDR3 DNA sequence: TGTGCCAGCAGGGTGACAGGTTTGAACACTGAAGCTTTCTTT. Its protein product is CASRVTGLNTEAFF.

Notes on this clonotype: A much more abundant neighbour one base away suggests this may be a read error. V and J are TRBV11-2 and TRBJ2-2, with D perhaps TRBD2 (5 bases). Per germline, CDR1 SGHAT and CDR2 FQNNGV. This CDR3 is 16 amino acids long. CDR3 nucleotides: TGTGCCAGCAGCTTATTCCTTCGGGAAAACACCGAGGAGCTGTTTTTT. This encodes CASSLFLRENTEELFF.

As concerns this clonotype: This may be a read error: a much more frequent sequence differs by one nucleotide. The chain carries TRBV2 and TRBJ2-1; D perhaps matches TRBD2 (6 bases). From germline, CDR1 is SNHLY and CDR2 FYNNEI. The CDR3 has 14 residues. As DNA, the CDR3 is TGTGCCAGCAGTGAGGGCGCGGGATACAATGAGGAGTTCTTC. The encoded protein is CASSEGAGYNEEFF.

In this sample, this clonotype turned up many times. The chain couples TRBV24-1 to TRBJ2-7; no definite D call. The CDR3 runs 13 residues. In germline, CDR1 is KGHDR, CDR2 SFDVKD. The ends were cut back, 4 bases at V and 2 bases at J, with 8 bases in the middle. CDR3 nucleotides: TGTGCCACCAGTGAGGGCAGGACCTACGAGCAGTACTTC. Its protein product is CATSEGRTYEQYF.

The chain recombines TRBV11-3 with TRBJ1-1, with TRBD1 identical over 8 bases. Losses at the gene ends were 7 bases for V and 5 bases for J; bases not matched to a gene: 9. Germline V gives CDR1 SGHNT, CDR2 YENEEA. The CDR3 consists of 14 residues. The CDR3 loop is CASTKRTGRTEAFF. Here the CDR3 DNA reads TGTGCCAGCACCAAACGGACAGGGCGTACTGAAGCTTTCTTT.

This clonotype was observed many times. The chain combines TRBV6-2 or TRBV6-3 with TRBJ2-3, with D possibly matching TRBD2 (6 bases). V was clipped by 4 bases and J by 6 bases, with 11 bases between them. CDR3 length equals 13 residues. CDR1 MNHEY and CDR2 SVGEGT come from the germline V gene. CDR3 sequence reads: CASSLVAADTQYF. Written as DNA, the CDR3 is TGTGCCAGCAGTTTGGTAGCGGCCGATACGCAGTATTTT.

Ten or more counts support this clonotype. The V call is TRBV15, the J call TRBJ2-7; 8 positions agree with TRBD1. Trimming at V came to 5 bases and at J to 0 bases, leaving 9 bases not matched to a gene. The CDR3 is 16 amino acids. Germline loops: CDR1 LNHNV, CDR2 YYDKDF (reference sequence). The CDR3: CATSDPRQGSSYEQYF. The CDR3 DNA sequence: TGTGCCACCAGCGACCCTAGACAGGGGAGCTCCTACGAGCAGTACTTC.

This clonotype was recorded at least ten times. The chain combines TRBV4-1 with TRBJ2-2; D is possibly TRBD2 (6 bases). Germline V lookup: CDR1 MGHRA, CDR2 YSYEKL. Trimming shortened V by 1 base and J by 7 bases, and 16 bases separated the two germline ends. This CDR3 comprises 16 residues. In DNA, the CDR3 is TGCGCCAGCAGCCAAGTCTTCGGGAGTTATGACGGGGAGCTGTTTTTT. Translating gives CASSQVFGSYDGELFF.

The chain carries TRBV4-2 and TRBJ1-4; D is ambiguous. Trimming removed 4 bases from V and 8 bases from J, with 17 bases in between. Looked up from germline, CDR1 is LGHNA and CDR2 is YNFKEQ. CDR3 length: 15 residues. The CDR3, as DNA: TGTGCCAGCAGCCCGTGGGTTACCGGGGAGGAAAAACTGTTTTTT. This translates into CASSPWVTGEEKLFF.

This clonotype was picked up a small number of times. The junction does not match germline at one end; this may be a read error. The chain couples TRBV19 to TRBJ1-1; 9 positions match TRBD1. CDR3 length equals 17 residues. Germline assignment: CDR1 LNHDA and CDR2 SQIVND (reference sequence). The CDR3 sequence is CASSMTGGEYRSTGAFF. CDR3 nucleotide sequence: TGTGCCAGTAGTATGACAGGGGGAGAGTATCGGAGCACTGGAGCTTTCTTT.

This clonotype was seen at least ten times. The CDR3 DNA is TGTGCCAGCAGCCGGGAGGGCCAATACGAGCAGTACTTC. Its translation is CASSREGQYEQYF. The V call is TRBV6-6, the J call TRBJ2-7, with TRBD2 matching over 8 bases. V dropped 6 bases and J dropped 4; count of bases not matched to a gene: 5. This CDR3 is built from 13 residues. CDR1 is MNHNY and CDR2 is SVGAGI in the germline V gene (reference sequence).

This clonotype was found many times. This chain uses TRBV2 with TRBJ1-2; no clear D gene. The CDR3 length is 16 residues. Germline assignment: CDR1 SNHLY and CDR2 FYNNEI. Trimming removed 6 bases from V and 0 bases from J, with 17 bases in between. CDR3 in DNA: TGTGCCAGCAGCCCAGACATGGAGAGAGCTAACTATGGCTACACCTTC. It yields the protein CASSPDMERANYGYTF.

Concerning this clonotype itself: Since a much larger clone is just one base distant, this may be a read error. V and J are TRBV4-1 and TRBJ2-3; 9 nucleotides line up with TRBD2. Germline V lookup: CDR1 MGHRA, CDR2 YSYEKL. CDR3 length: 17 amino acids. The junction had 8 bases not matched to a gene; V was cut back by 0 bases and J by 4 bases. This CDR3 is CASSQDRVAGDADTQYF. In DNA form, the CDR3 reads TGCGCCAGCAGCCAAGATAGGGTAGCGGGAGACGCAGATACGCAGTATTTT.

The chain has TRBV7-9 and TRBJ1-5; no clear D gene. V gave up 4 bases and J gave up 8 bases, with 9 bases separating them. There are 12 residues in the CDR3. The germline V gene encodes CDR1 SEHNR and CDR2 FQNEAQ (reference sequence). CDR3 DNA: TGTGCCAGCAGCTGGAGGTTTGAGCCCCAGCATTTT. Its translation is CASSWRFEPQHF.

This clonotype came up many times. V usage is TRBV5-4 and J usage is TRBJ1-1; D might be TRBD1 (5 bases). The CDR3 is made up of 14 amino acids. V dropped 3 bases and J dropped 0 bases, with 9 bases sitting between them. In germline, CDR1 is SGHNT, CDR2 YYREEE (reference sequence). DNA of the CDR3: TGTGCCAGCAGCTACGGACACATGAACACTGAAGCTTTCTTT. This encodes CASSYGHMNTEAFF.

In this sample, this clonotype turned up many times. The chain links TRBV14 to TRBJ2-3, with 12 bases identical to TRBD2. The V and J ends lost 3 bases and 5 bases, in that order; junction bases with no gene match: 6. CDR1 is SGHDN, CDR2 FVKESK, per germline. The CDR3 is 16 amino acids. The CDR3, as DNA: TGTGCCAGCAGCCAGATACCGGGACTAGCGGGAGATACGCAGTATTTT. As protein: CASSQIPGLAGDTQYF.

This clonotype was observed a single time. The missing conserved phenylalanine or tryptophan at the end of this CDR3 makes a read error likely. The gene calls are TRBV6-2 or TRBV6-3 and TRBJ2-7; perhaps TRBD2 as D (5 bases). V was cut by 6 bases and J by 4 bases, with 25 bases left in between. The CDR3 consists of 17 residues. Germline CDR1 reads MNHEY; CDR2 reads SVGEGT. The CDR3 nucleotides read TGTGCCAGCAGCCTAATAGGCCTAACTAGTGAGGCTTACGAGCAGTACCTC. Its protein is CASSLIGLTSEAYEQYL.

To note about this clonotype: A read error may produce the germline difference seen at one junction end. The J gene is TRBJ2-7, the V gene TRBV12-3 or TRBV12-4; D might be TRBD1 or TRBD2, each matching 5 bases. The CDR3 runs 14 residues. The CDR3 region is CASSLARGRYEQCF. The CDR3 DNA follows: TGTGCCAGCAGTTTAGCTAGGGGACGGTACGAGCAGTGCTTC.

CDR3 sequence: CASQGYNEQFF. The CDR3 DNA reads as TGTGCCAGCCAGGGGTACAATGAGCAGTTCTTC. The genes are TRBV19 and TRBJ2-1; tentative D call: TRBD1 (6 bases). V shed 9 bases and J shed 4 bases, with 7 bases lying between them. Germline assignment: CDR1 LNHDA and CDR2 SQIVND (reference sequence). This CDR3 is 11 amino acids long.

The sample holds many counts of this clonotype. In nucleotides, the CDR3 is TGTGCCTGGAGTTTTCCAGGGGTGAGTGAAGCTTTCTTT. Translated, it gives CAWSFPGVSEAFF. V usage is TRBV30 and J usage is TRBJ1-1; D is possibly TRBD1 (6 bases). This CDR3 comprises 13 residues. The germline gives CDR1 GTSNPN, CDR2 SVGIG (reference sequence). The germline V and J ends were trimmed by 2 bases and 7 bases, with 14 bases remaining between them.